This T cell receptor (beta chain) was sequenced for a study of T cell responses to AZD1222 COVID-19 vaccine. Study-wide results and limits: Spike-wide vaccine-associated CD4 TCRs dominated at 160-218 and 743-854. Repertoire sampling happened only post peak T cell response. AZD1222 recipients seropositive at baseline numbered only six. Once two AZD1222 doses were given, Spike-specific TCR breadth and depth went up.

The protocol was immunoSEQ multiplex PCR, while the TCRdb copy is restricted to in-frame clones and leaves out a portion. The sample includes some 150,000 clones, around 88% seen only once; the top ten take about 3.4%. Notes on this clone: Its antigen remains unknown.

The CDR3 sequence is 13 residues long. The V end was cut by 5 bases, the J end by 2 bases, with 9 bases between. Germline-derived CDR1 and CDR2 are SGHTA and FQGNSA. The chain uses TRBV7-2 and TRBJ1-2; D ambiguous. This material consisted of peripheral blood, taken on day 0 of MenACWY control vaccination. The clonotype originates from an adult in good health. CDR3 bases: TGTGCCAGCAGCCCGATCGGGAACTATGGCTACACCTTC. Its translation is CASSPIGNYGYTF.